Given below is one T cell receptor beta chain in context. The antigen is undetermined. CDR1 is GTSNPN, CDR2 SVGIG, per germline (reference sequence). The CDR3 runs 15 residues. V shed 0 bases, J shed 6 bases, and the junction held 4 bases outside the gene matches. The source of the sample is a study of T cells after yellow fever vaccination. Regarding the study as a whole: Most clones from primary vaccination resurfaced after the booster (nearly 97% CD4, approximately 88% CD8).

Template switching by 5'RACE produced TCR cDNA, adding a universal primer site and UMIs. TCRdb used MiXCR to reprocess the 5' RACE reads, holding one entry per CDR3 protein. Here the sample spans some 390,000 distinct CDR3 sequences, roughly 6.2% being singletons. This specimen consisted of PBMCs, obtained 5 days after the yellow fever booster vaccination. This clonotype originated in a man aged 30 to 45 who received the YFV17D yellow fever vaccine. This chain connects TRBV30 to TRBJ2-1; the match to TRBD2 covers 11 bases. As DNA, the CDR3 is TGTGCCTGGAGTGTAGGGACTAGCGGATTCAATGAGCAGTTCTTC. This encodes CAWSVGTSGFNEQFF.